The present TCR beta chain was sequenced within a study of CD8+CD57+ T cells in acquired aplastic anemia. This clonotype was detected only a few times. It was genomic DNA that served as the template for profiling TCR beta VDJ and CDR3. One entry per CDR3 protein, called by TCRdb with MiXCR from the reads. The sample lists hundreds of thousands of distinct CDR3 sequences, under 80% occurring once. This receptor was identified in a human donor in good health, serving as a control. Sequenced input: sorted CD4+, CD8+, or CD8+CD57+ T cells (not recorded which) from PBMCs.

CDR3 in DNA: TGCAGCGTCCCAATGGGTGGAAACACCATATATTTT. Translated, it gives CSVPMGGNTIYF. The chain couples TRBV29-1 to TRBJ1-3; D remains ambiguous. Germline V gene data show CDR1 as SQVTM and CDR2 as ANQGSEA. V lost 6 bases to trimming and J lost 3 bases, with 9 bases between them. This CDR3 is 12 amino acids long.